The 31 T cell receptor beta chains reported below all come from one sample, sequenced in a study of shared clonotypes between healthy human individuals. CD45RO-negative, CCR7-positively selected cells formed the naive CD8 fraction, excluding terminally differentiated effector memory CD45RA+ cells. Here immunoSEQ multiplex PCR was the method, and the copy in TCRdb shows in-frame clones only, minus some. The sample carries 2 million to 2.5 million clones, under 95% recorded once. Specimen: naive CD8+ T cells from PBMCs. These receptors came from a man aged 18 to 29 in good health. Some clones in this sample may be carry-over from other donors' samples.

V gene TRBV28 combines with J gene TRBJ2-3; 8 bases agree with TRBD2. The CDR3 is made up of 12 amino acids. Germline V gives CDR1 MDHEN, CDR2 SYDVKM. V shed 5 bases and J 6 bases; nucleotides not matched to a gene: 1. CDR3 loop: CASSRGGDTQYF. In nucleotides, the CDR3 is TGTGCCAGCAGTCGGGGGGGTGATACGCAGTATTTT.

The rearrangement links TRBV7-9 to TRBJ2-3; perhaps TRBD1 as D (5 bases). Trimming took 5 bases from V and 0 from J, leaving 18 bases between them. CDR3 length equals 17 residues. Germline CDR1 is SEHNR and CDR2 is FQNEAQ (reference sequence). CDR3 bases: TGTGCCAGCAGCCCGGACACCTTCTTACATAGCACAGATACGCAGTATTTT. Translating it yields CASSPDTFLHSTDTQYF.

This chain links TRBV19 with TRBJ2-1; TRBD1 matches at 8 bases. Germline values: CDR1 LNHDA, CDR2 SQIVND (reference sequence). This CDR3 contains 15 residues. Trimming took 6 bases from V and 8 from J; bases not matched to a gene: 12. CDR3 sequence reads: CASSSGQGLRDEQFF. The CDR3 coding sequence is TGTGCCAGTAGCTCCGGACAGGGCCTTCGAGATGAGCAGTTCTTC.

The V gene is TRBV28, the J gene TRBJ1-5; D gene unclear. Per the germline V gene, CDR1 is MDHEN and CDR2 is SYDVKM. V was clipped by 6 bases and J by 1 base, with 13 bases between them. This CDR3 is 15 amino acids long. The CDR3 reads CASSPPSASNQPQHF. The CDR3 DNA sequence: TGTGCCAGCAGCCCTCCCTCTGCCAGCAATCAGCCCCAGCATTTT. Variable domain in full (rest from reference TRBV28 and TRBJ1-5): DVKVTQSSRYLVKRTGEKVFLECVQDMDHENMFWYRQDPGLGLRLIYFSYDVKMKEKGDIPEGYSVSREKKERFSLILESASTNQTSMYLCASSPPSASNQPQHFGDGTRLSIL.

The CDR3 region is CASSLGPAVGTQYF. The CDR3 DNA is TGTGCCAGCAGCTTAGGCCCGGCGGTGGGAACGCAGTATTTT. This chain uses TRBV11-2 with TRBJ2-3; D is undetermined. CDR1 and CDR2 (germline): SGHAT, FQNNGV. Between the trimmed V and J ends, which lost 1 base and 9 bases, there was a span of 14 bases. The CDR3 runs 14 residues.

This chain connects TRBV27 to TRBJ2-7; 7 positions match TRBD2. There are 15 residues in the CDR3. V shed 2 bases and J 3 bases; nucleotides not matched to a gene: 7. CDR1 MNHEY and CDR2 SMNVEV come from the germline V gene (reference sequence). The CDR3 DNA is TGTGCCAGCAGTTTAAGGACTAGAAAGGTCTACGAGCAGTACTTC. It encodes CASSLRTRKVYEQYF.

CDR3 in amino acids: CASSRGQARTDTQYF. DNA of the CDR3: TGTGCCAGCAGCAGAGGGCAGGCCCGCACAGATACGCAGTATTTT. V and J are TRBV21-1 and TRBJ2-3; TRBD2 was called by the table and not checked on the DNA. TRBV21-1 is a known pseudogene. The CDR3 totals 15 residues.

The rearrangement links TRBV27 to TRBJ2-7; 9 bases agree with TRBD2. From germline, CDR1 is MNHEY and CDR2 SMNVEV (reference sequence). V dropped 7 bases and J dropped 4; count of bases not matched to a gene: 11. This CDR3 region has 15 residues. The CDR3 coding sequence is TGTGCCAGCAAACAACTAGCGGGCAAAAGGTACGAGCAGTACTTC. Translation: CASKQLAGKRYEQYF.

The chain is built from TRBV14 and TRBJ1-3; D might be TRBD1 (6 bases). Trimming cost V 1 base and J 2 bases, with 15 bases left between them. From germline, CDR1 is SGHDN and CDR2 FVKESK. This CDR3 comprises 17 residues. This CDR3 reads CASSQVSTGLTGNTIYF. CDR3 DNA: TGTGCCAGCAGCCAAGTTTCAACAGGGTTGACTGGAAACACCATATATTTT. Combining the CDR3 with reference TRBV14 and TRBJ1-3 gives the whole variable domain EAGVTQFPSHSVIEKGQTVTLRCDPISGHDNLYWYRRVMGKEIKFLLHFVKESKQDESGMPNNRFLAERTGGTYSTLKVQPAELEDSGVYFCASSQVSTGLTGNTIYFGEGSWLTVV.

The chain has TRBV4-1 and TRBJ2-7, with unresolved D. The CDR3 runs 13 residues. Germline V gives CDR1 MGHRA, CDR2 YSYEKL. Between the trimmed V and J ends, which lost 1 base and 5 bases, there was a span of 9 bases. CDR3 protein: CASSQATGNEQYF. CDR3 sequence (DNA): TGCGCCAGCAGCCAAGCCACTGGGAACGAGCAGTACTTC.

The chain employs TRBV6-1 and TRBJ2-7; 8 bases line up with TRBD2. The V gene end was trimmed by 8 bases and the J gene end by 3 bases; junction bases not matched to a gene: 9. CDR1 is MNHNS and CDR2 is SASEGT in the germline V gene. The CDR3 is made up of 14 amino acids. The CDR3 DNA follows: TGTGCCAGCTCCGTTACGGCGGGAGGCTACGAGCAGTACTTC. This encodes CASSVTAGGYEQYF.

The CDR3: CASSSRRRAPSYEQYF. As DNA, the CDR3 is TGTGCCAGCAGCTCCCGCCGGCGGGCGCCCTCCTACGAGCAGTACTTC. V gene TRBV27 combines with J gene TRBJ2-7; a weak D match, TRBD2 (5 bases). Germline V CDR1 and CDR2: MNHEY, SMNVEV (reference sequence). Trimming pared 6 bases from V and 0 bases from J, leaving 18 bases between. This CDR3 is built from 16 residues.

Here the CDR3 DNA reads TGTGCCACCAGCACGGGGACAGGGGGCGACTATGGCTACACCTTC. Translated, it gives CATSTGTGGDYGYTF. The rearrangement joins TRBV15 to TRBJ1-2, with 12 bases identical to TRBD1. J was trimmed by 3 bases and V by 4 bases; bases with no gene match: 3. Germline V gene data show CDR1 as LNHNV and CDR2 as YYDKDF (reference sequence). The CDR3 runs to 15 residues.

The chain joins TRBV11-2 to TRBJ2-7, with a tentative D call TRBD2 (6 bases). Germline-derived CDR1 and CDR2 are SGHAT and FQNNGV. The CDR3 spans 15 residues. V was clipped by 3 bases and J by 1 base, with 13 bases between them. The CDR3: CASSLYGSQSYEQYF. CDR3 nucleotide sequence: TGTGCCAGCAGCTTGTACGGGAGTCAGTCCTACGAGCAGTACTTC. The full variable domain, with the rest looked up from reference TRBV11-2 and TRBJ2-7, is EAGVAQSPRYKIIEKRQSVAFWCNPISGHATLYWYQQILGQGPKLLIQFQNNGVVDDSQLPKDRFSAERLKGVDSTLKIQPAKLEDSAVYLCASSLYGSQSYEQYFGPGTRLTVT.

The chain carries TRBV11-2 and TRBJ2-7; 9 bases agree with TRBD1. Trimming at V came to 6 bases and at J to 4 bases, leaving 10 bases not matched to a gene. The CDR3 has 15 residues. Looked up from germline, CDR1 is SGHAT and CDR2 is FQNNGV. The CDR3 sequence is CASSFPGQGAYEQYF. The CDR3 DNA reads as TGTGCCAGCAGTTTTCCGGGACAGGGAGCGTACGAGCAGTACTTC.

The V and J genes are TRBV19 and TRBJ2-2, with a weak D call TRBD2 (6 bases). Germline assignment: CDR1 LNHDA and CDR2 SQIVND (reference sequence). The length of the CDR3 is 12 residues. Trimming took off 8 bases at V and 5 bases at J, with 9 bases between the two ends. The CDR3 coding sequence is TGTGCCAGTGCGGGGTCAACCGGGGAGCTGTTTTTT. Its protein product is CASAGSTGELFF.

The gene calls are TRBV28 and TRBJ1-2; D not resolved. The CDR3 has 15 amino acids. The V and J ends lost 2 bases and 4 bases respectively, with 14 bases between them. Germline CDR1 and CDR2: MDHEN and SYDVKM. The CDR3 loop is CASSLGETSLYGYTF. CDR3 sequence (DNA): TGTGCCAGCAGTTTAGGGGAAACCAGCCTCTATGGCTACACCTTC.

V gene TRBV30 combines with J gene TRBJ1-6, with D unresolved. CDR3 length: 14 residues. Germline CDR1 and CDR2: GTSNPN and SVGIG (reference sequence). The V gene lost 0 bases and the J gene lost 7 bases, with 10 bases spanning the gap. The CDR3 DNA sequence: TGTGCCTGGAGTGTACTAGAAGGAAATTCACCCCTCCACTTT. This gives the protein CAWSVLEGNSPLHF.

The chain links TRBV11-1 to TRBJ1-1; 8 positions agree with TRBD1. Germline CDR1 SGHAT, CDR2 FQDESV (reference sequence). The CDR3 runs to 17 residues. The V gene end was trimmed by 3 bases and the J gene end by 2 bases; junction bases not matched to a gene: 11. CDR3 loop: CASSFIQGALSNTEAFF. The CDR3 DNA follows: TGTGCCAGCAGCTTCATCCAGGGGGCCCTTTCAAACACTGAAGCTTTCTTT.

In the case of this clone: A much more abundant neighbour one base away suggests this may be a read error. V and J are TRBV11-3 and TRBJ2-1; 7 bases map to TRBD1. The CDR3 covers 15 residues. Germline CDR1 SGHNT, CDR2 YENEEA. V lost 5 bases, J lost 0 bases, and 4 bases stayed unmatched. CDR3 DNA: TGTGCCAGCAGCCCGGACAGGAGCTCCTACAATGAGCAGTTCTTC. Its protein product is CASSPDRSSYNEQFF.

This sequence joins TRBV11-2 and TRBJ2-7; TRBD2 matches 11 bases. Germline assignment: CDR1 SGHAT and CDR2 FQNNGV. Trimming removed 5 bases from V and 2 bases from J; junction bases left unmatched: 17. The CDR3 runs to 19 residues. CDR3 protein: CASSTRQVLTSGVTYEQYF. CDR3 nucleotides: TGTGCCAGCAGCACGAGACAGGTTCTGACTAGCGGGGTTACCTACGAGCAGTACTTC.

The rearrangement joins TRBV7-3 to TRBJ1-2; D is perhaps TRBD1 (6 bases). V lost 5 bases, J lost 8 bases, and 15 bases lay in between. The CDR3 covers 13 residues. The germline CDR1 and CDR2 sequences are SGHTA and FQGTGA. As DNA, the CDR3 is TGTGCCAGCAGCCCCCATATAGGGGGGGGCTACACCTTC. Its translation is CASSPHIGGGYTF.

V gene TRBV10-2 combines with J gene TRBJ2-3; 10 nucleotides line up with TRBD1. J was trimmed by 10 bases and V by 6 bases; bases with no gene match: 16. This CDR3 has 16 amino acids. Per germline, CDR1 WSHSY and CDR2 SAAADI. DNA of the CDR3: TGCGCCAGCAGCGACAGGGGGCCGGGGACACAGATATCGCAGTATTTT. It codes for CASSDRGPGTQISQYF.

In DNA form, the CDR3 reads TGTGCCAGCAGCGTAGAGGGGAATGGGGCCTACGAGCAGTACTTC. This sequence encodes CASSVEGNGAYEQYF. The V call is TRBV9, the J call TRBJ2-7; D possibly corresponds to TRBD1 (5 bases). Trimming pared 0 bases from V and 2 bases from J, leaving 12 bases between. CDR1 and CDR2 from the germline V gene are SGDLS and YYNGEE. The CDR3 contains 15 residues.

This clone has a single count. The chain links TRBV27 to TRBJ2-2, with 12 nucleotides matching TRBD2. CDR1 and CDR2 from the germline V gene are MNHEY and SMNVEV (reference sequence). V lost 0 bases and J lost 6; bases outside the gene matches: 2. The CDR3 sequence is 16 residues long. The CDR3 loop reads CASSLSASGRAGELFF. The DNA of the CDR3 is TGTGCCAGCAGTTTATCGGCTAGCGGGAGGGCCGGGGAGCTGTTTTTT.

This chain's CDR3 is CASSIFGDTGFYGYTF. The CDR3 bases are TGTGCCAGTAGTATCTTCGGGGACACCGGATTCTATGGCTACACCTTC. This sequence joins TRBV19 and TRBJ1-2; TRBD1 might be the D (6 bases). Germline V lookup: CDR1 LNHDA, CDR2 SQIVND (reference sequence). Trimming left V 3 bases short and J 4 bases short, with 18 bases between. The CDR3 length is 16 residues.

As concerns this clone: This sample also contains other DNA sequences that code for the same CDR3. The chain joins TRBV27 to TRBJ2-6; D gene unclear. The germline V and J ends were trimmed by 6 bases and 4 bases, with 16 bases remaining between them. Germline-derived CDR1 and CDR2 are MNHEY and SMNVEV (reference sequence). The CDR3 extends over 16 amino acids. CDR3 sequence: CASSPRTASGANVLTF. DNA of the CDR3: TGTGCCAGCAGCCCCAGGACGGCTTCCGGGGCCAACGTCCTGACTTTC.

The rearrangement links TRBV6-5 to TRBJ1-1; 11 bases are a match to TRBD1. With 4 bases clipped from V and 1 base from J, the junction kept 5 bases outside the gene matches. The CDR3 runs to 16 residues. Germline V gives CDR1 MNHEY, CDR2 SVGAGI. The DNA for the CDR3 is TGTGCCAGCAGTTTCGGACAGGGGGCGGCGAACACTGAAGCTTTCTTT. Translated, it gives CASSFGQGAANTEAFF.

This chain uses TRBV6-5 with TRBJ1-2, with D maybe TRBD1 (5 bases). The V end was cut by 6 bases, the J end by 4 bases, with 15 bases between. CDR3 size: 14 residues. The germline gives CDR1 MNHEY, CDR2 SVGAGI. The DNA of the CDR3 is TGTGCCAGCAGGCCCAGAGGGGACGCCTATGGCTACACCTTC. It is translated as CASRPRGDAYGYTF.

The genes are TRBV27 and TRBJ1-1; 9 bases match TRBD1. The germline CDR1 and CDR2 sequences are MNHEY and SMNVEV (reference sequence). The CDR3 is 16 amino acids. The V segment lost 8 bases and the J segment 0 bases; nucleotides outside the gene matches: 10. CDR3 sequence (DNA): TGTGCCAGCTGGGGCGGACAGGGGCTCGTGAACACTGAAGCTTTCTTT. Translated, it gives CASWGGQGLVNTEAFF.

This clone was detected only a few times. CDR3 sequence: CASTPEGSGRYGYTF. The DNA for the CDR3 is TGTGCCAGTACCCCAGAAGGGTCAGGGAGGTATGGCTACACCTTC. The J gene is TRBJ1-2, the V gene TRBV19; perhaps TRBD1 as D (5 bases). Germline-derived CDR1 and CDR2 are LNHDA and SQIVND (reference sequence). The CDR3 extends over 15 amino acids. The V end was cut by 7 bases, the J end by 5 bases, with 20 bases between.